This T cell receptor (beta chain) is from a study of STAT5B mutations in CD4+ large granular lymphocyte leukemia. Findings and limits, study-wide: Compared with healthy controls (2/35), patient top clones favored TRBV06 (8/27). Approximately 25% of private leukemic clonotypes occurred rarely in other patients' non-leukemic repertoires.

Source study methods: The detection floor for productive clonotype frequency was 2.59 x 10-5. This table comes from immunoSEQ multiplex PCR, and its TCRdb copy is limited to in-frame clones, with some not included. V and J calls and clone size are as listed in that table; D and trimming were resolved from the DNA. The sample lists around 47,000 clones; 80% to 85% were seen once. A remark on this clone: Its antigen is not known.

Germline CDR1 reads MDHEN; CDR2 reads SYDVKM. The CDR3 is made up of 14 amino acids. V lost 5 bases, J lost 3 bases, and 6 bases stayed unmatched. The sequencing input was CD4+ T cells from blood buffy coats. V and J are TRBV28 and TRBJ1-2; the match to TRBD1 covers 7 bases. This TCR was recovered from a human donor in good health. The CDR3, as DNA: TGTGCCAGCAGTGAATGGGACAGACACTATGGCTACACCTTC. It yields the protein CASSEWDRHYGYTF.